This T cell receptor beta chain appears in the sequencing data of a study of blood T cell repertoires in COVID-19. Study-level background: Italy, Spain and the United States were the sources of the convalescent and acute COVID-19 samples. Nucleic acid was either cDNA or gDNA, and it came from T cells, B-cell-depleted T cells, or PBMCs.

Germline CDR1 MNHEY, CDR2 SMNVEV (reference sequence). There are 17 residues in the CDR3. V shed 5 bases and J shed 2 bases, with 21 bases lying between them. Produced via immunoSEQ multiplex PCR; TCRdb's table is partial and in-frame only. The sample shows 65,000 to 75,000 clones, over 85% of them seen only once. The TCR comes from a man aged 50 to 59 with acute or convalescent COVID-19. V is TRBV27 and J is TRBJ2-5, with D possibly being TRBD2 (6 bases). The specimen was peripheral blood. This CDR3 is CASSRLRGTYPQETQYF. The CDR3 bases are TGTGCCAGCAGTCGACTCCGGGGGACTTACCCTCAAGAGACCCAGTACTTC.